This paragraph reports one T cell receptor beta chain. One Seattle source followed patients from active infection through their disease course. The data were obtained in a study of blood T cell repertoires in COVID-19. Study background: PBMCs, B-cell-depleted T cells, or T cells provided the cDNA or gDNA that made up the material.

Authors' data handling: Scientists estimated how many nucleated cells there were by amplifying reference gene primers. The repertoire was sequenced with immunoSEQ multiplex PCR; TCRdb's copy has only in-frame clones and lacks some. That table gives V, J and clone size, and the DNA gave D and trimming. The profile shows 200,000 to 250,000 clones, around 90% of them singletons. CDR3 length equals 16 residues. The V gene's germline CDR1 is MNHEY and CDR2 SVGAGI. V was trimmed by 4 bases and J by 1 base, leaving 13 bases between them. The sample consisted of peripheral blood. This chain joins TRBV6-5 and TRBJ2-2; no definite D call. This TCR was recovered from a man aged 30-40 years with COVID-19, enrolled during active disease. In nucleotides, the CDR3 is TGTGCCAGCAGTTCCTCTTTCCCTAGGAACACCGGGGAGCTGTTTTTT. Translation gives CASSSSFPRNTGELFF.